This TCR beta chain was captured by sequencing in a study of T cells in Graves' hyperthyroidism and ophthalmopathy. TCR beta CDR3 region amplification was performed from RNA transcripts. First-round RT-PCR targeting the TCR CDR3 was performed with the HTBI primer set. TCRdb re-derived calls from the multiplex PCR reads in MiXCR, one entry per CDR3 protein. The table records some 400,000 distinct CDR3 sequences, about a fifth of them present only once. Diagnostic assessment was based on clinical symptoms, serum thyroxine and TRAb, thyroid ultrasound and orbital computed tomography. CDR3 size: 13 residues. V was cut by 2 bases and J by 6 bases, with 11 bases left in between. This clonotype appeared many times.

The chain has TRBV12-3 or TRBV12-4 and TRBJ2-7; D is perhaps TRBD1 (5 bases). Sequencing was performed on blood. The source is a woman under 30 with Graves' hyperthyroidism. The CDR3 sequence: CASSLKSGIEQYF. As DNA, the CDR3 is TGTGCCAGCAGTTTAAAATCAGGGATCGAGCAGTACTTC.